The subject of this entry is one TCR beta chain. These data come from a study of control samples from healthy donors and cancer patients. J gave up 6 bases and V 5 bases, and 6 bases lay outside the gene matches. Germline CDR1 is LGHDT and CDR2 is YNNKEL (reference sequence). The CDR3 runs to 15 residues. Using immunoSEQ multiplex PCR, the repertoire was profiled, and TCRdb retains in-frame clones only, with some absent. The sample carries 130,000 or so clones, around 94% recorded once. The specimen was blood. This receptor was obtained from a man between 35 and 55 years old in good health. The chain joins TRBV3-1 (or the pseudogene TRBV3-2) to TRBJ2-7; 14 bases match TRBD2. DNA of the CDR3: TGTGCCAGCAGCGCCCGACTAGCGGGAGGGGTCGAGCAGTACTTC. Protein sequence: CASSARLAGGVEQYF.